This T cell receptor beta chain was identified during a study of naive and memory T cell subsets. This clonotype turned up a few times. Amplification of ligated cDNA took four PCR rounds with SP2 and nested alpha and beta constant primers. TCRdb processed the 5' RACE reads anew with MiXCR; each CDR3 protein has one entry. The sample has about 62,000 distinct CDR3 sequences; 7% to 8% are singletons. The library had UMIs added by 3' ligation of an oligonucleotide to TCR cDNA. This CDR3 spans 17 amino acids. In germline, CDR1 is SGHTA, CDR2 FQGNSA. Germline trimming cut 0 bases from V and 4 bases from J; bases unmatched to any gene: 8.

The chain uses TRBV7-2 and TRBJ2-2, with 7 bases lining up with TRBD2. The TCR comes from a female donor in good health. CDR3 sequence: CASSLAGGGMFTGELFF. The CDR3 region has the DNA TGTGCCAGCAGCTTAGCGGGGGGAGGGATGTTCACCGGGGAGCTGTTTTTT.